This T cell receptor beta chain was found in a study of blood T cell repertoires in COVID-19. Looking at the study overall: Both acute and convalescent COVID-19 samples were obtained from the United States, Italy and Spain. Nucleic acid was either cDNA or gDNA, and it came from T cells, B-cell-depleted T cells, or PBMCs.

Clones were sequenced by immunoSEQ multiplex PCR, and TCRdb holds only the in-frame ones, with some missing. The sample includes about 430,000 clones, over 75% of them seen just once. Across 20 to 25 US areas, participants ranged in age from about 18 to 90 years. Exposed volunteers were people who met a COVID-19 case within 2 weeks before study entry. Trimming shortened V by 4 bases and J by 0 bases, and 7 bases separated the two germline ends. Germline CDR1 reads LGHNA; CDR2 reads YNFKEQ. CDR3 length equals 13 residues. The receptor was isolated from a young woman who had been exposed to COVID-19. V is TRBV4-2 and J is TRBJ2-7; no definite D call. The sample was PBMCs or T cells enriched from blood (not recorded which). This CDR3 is CASSPSLSYEQYF. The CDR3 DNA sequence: TGTGCCAGCAGCCCGAGCCTCTCCTACGAGCAGTACTTC.